This TCR beta chain was sequenced for a study of blood T cell repertoires in COVID-19. Study-level background: Sample material is recorded as cDNA or gDNA derived from T cells, B-cell-depleted T cells, or PBMCs.

The J segment lost 14 bases and the V segment lost 6 bases, leaving 13 bases of the junction unmatched. The length of the CDR3 is 14 residues. Germline CDR1 MNHEY, CDR2 SVGAGI. Study processing details: Reference gene primer amplification gave estimated nucleated cell counts. Data came from immunoSEQ multiplex PCR; TCRdb stores just in-frame clones and leaves some out. For V, J and clone size, that table is used; D and trimming come from the DNA. The repertoire holds about 170,000 clones, with around 82% as singletons. The sequencing input was peripheral blood. The V and J genes are TRBV6-5 and TRBJ1-6; 7 nucleotides align to TRBD1. The receptor's source is a human donor with acute or convalescent COVID-19. The donor label of this sample is uncertain. The CDR3 DNA is TGTGCCAGCAGCCAGCAGGGGGGTGGCAGGGCCCTCCACTTT. Its protein product is CASSQQGGGRALHF.